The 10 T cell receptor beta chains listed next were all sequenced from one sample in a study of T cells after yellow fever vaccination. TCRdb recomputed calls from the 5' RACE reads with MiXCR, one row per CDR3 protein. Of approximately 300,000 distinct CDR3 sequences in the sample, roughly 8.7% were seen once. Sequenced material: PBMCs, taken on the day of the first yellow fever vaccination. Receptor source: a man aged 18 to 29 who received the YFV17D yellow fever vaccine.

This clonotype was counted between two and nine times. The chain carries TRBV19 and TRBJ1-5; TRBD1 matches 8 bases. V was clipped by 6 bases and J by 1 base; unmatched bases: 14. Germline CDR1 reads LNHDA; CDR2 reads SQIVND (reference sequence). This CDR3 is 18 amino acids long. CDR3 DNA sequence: TGTGCCAGTAGGCCTGACAGGGGACCCGGCAGGAGCAATCAGCCCCAGCATTTT. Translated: CASRPDRGPGRSNQPQHF.

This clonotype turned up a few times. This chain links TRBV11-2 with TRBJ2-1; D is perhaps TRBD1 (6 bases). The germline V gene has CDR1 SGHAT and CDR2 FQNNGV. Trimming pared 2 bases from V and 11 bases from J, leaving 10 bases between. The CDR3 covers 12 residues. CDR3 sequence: CASSLNRDKQFF. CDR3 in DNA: TGTGCCAGCAGCTTAAACAGGGACAAGCAGTTCTTC.

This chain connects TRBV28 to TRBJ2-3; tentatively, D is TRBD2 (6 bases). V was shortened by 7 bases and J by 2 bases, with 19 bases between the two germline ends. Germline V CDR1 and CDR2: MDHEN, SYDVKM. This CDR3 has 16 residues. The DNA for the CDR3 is TGTGCCAGCACTTCCCTGGAGGGGATATTCACAGATACGCAGTATTTT. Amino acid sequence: CASTSLEGIFTDTQYF.

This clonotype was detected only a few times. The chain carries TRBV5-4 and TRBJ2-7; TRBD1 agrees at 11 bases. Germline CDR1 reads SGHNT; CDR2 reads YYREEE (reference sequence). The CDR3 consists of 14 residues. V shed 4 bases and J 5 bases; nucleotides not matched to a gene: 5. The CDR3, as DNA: TGTGCCAGCAGCCCCGGACAGGGGGCTAACGAGCAGTACTTC. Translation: CASSPGQGANEQYF.

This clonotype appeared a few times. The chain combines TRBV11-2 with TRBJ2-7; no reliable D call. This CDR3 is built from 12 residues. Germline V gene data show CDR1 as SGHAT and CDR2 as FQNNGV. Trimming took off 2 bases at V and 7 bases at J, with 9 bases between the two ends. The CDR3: CASSLYAQEQYF. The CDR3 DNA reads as TGTGCCAGCAGCTTATACGCCCAGGAGCAGTACTTC.

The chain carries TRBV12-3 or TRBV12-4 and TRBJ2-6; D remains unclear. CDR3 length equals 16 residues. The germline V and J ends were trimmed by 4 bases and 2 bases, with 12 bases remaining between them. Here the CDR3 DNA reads TGTGCCAGCAGTTCCCCCGAGTTACCTGGGGCCAACGTCCTGACTTTC. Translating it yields CASSSPELPGANVLTF.

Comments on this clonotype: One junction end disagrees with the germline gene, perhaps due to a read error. The CDR3 nucleotides are TGTGCCAGCAGCCAGGAGGGTCGAACCGGGGTGCTGTTTTTT. This codes for CASSQEGRTGVLFF. V usage is TRBV4-2 and J usage is TRBJ2-2; D is perhaps TRBD2 (6 bases). CDR3 length equals 14 residues. Germline V lookup: CDR1 LGHNA, CDR2 YNFKEQ.

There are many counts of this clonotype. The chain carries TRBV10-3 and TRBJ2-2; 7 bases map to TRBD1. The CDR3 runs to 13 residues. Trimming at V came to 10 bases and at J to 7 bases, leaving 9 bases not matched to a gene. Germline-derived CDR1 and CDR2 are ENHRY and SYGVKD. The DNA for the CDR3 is TGTGCCAGCCGAGGGGGCGCCGGCGGGGAGCTGTTTTTT. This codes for CASRGGAGGELFF.

This CDR3 is CASSTRLGNEQFF. The CDR3 DNA follows: TGCGCCAGCAGCACCAGACTAGGTAATGAGCAGTTCTTC. The V and J genes are TRBV5-1 and TRBJ2-1, with D possibly matching TRBD2 (6 bases). The CDR3 sequence is 13 residues long. The germline CDR1 and CDR2 sequences are SGHRS and YFSETQ. The V end lost 4 bases, the J end lost 7 bases, and 12 bases lay between the germline ends.

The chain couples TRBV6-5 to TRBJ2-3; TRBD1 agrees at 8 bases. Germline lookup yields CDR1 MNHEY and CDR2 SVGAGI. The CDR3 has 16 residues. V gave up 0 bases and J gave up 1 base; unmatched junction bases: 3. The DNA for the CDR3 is TGTGCCAGCAGTTACTCACAGGGGGGCCGCACAGATACGCAGTATTTT. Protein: CASSYSQGGRTDTQYF.